A single sample is the source of the 12 T cell receptor beta chains below, sequenced in a study of blood T cell repertoires in COVID-19. The assay was immunoSEQ multiplex PCR, and TCRdb's table has in-frame clones only and misses some. In the table there are about 190,000 clones, nearly 90% of which are singletons. The sample was peripheral blood. The receptor set was obtained from a middle-aged woman who had recovered from COVID-19.

CDR3 nucleotides: TGTGCCAGCAGTTTGGAGCCTTCGAACACTGAAGCTTTCTTT. It translates to CASSLEPSNTEAFF. The V and J genes are TRBV27 and TRBJ1-1; D unclear. CDR3 size: 14 residues. Per germline, CDR1 MNHEY and CDR2 SMNVEV (reference sequence). V was trimmed by 3 bases and J by 1 base, leaving 9 bases between them.

The genes are TRBV4-3 and TRBJ2-7, with D possibly TRBD1 on 6 matching bases. CDR3 length: 15 amino acids. Germline V gene data show CDR1 as LGHNA and CDR2 as YSLEER. V was pared by 0 bases and J by 0 bases, with 9 bases between. The CDR3 loop is CASSQEWTVSYEQYF. In DNA form, the CDR3 reads TGCGCCAGCAGCCAAGAGTGGACAGTCTCCTACGAGCAGTACTTC.

V usage is TRBV5-1 and J usage is TRBJ2-3, with TRBD1 matching 10 bases. Germline CDR1 and CDR2: SGHRS and YFSETQ. This CDR3 region has 15 residues. V trimming: 4 bases; J trimming: 4 bases; junction bases outside the gene matches: 6. The CDR3 DNA is TGCGCCAGCAGCGTAGGACAGGGGGTTGCAGATACGCAGTATTTT. This gives the protein CASSVGQGVADTQYF.

This clone was observed a single time. The V and J genes are TRBV18 and TRBJ2-1; tentative D call: TRBD1 (5 bases). With 4 bases removed from V and 8 bases from J, the gap between germline ends came to 6 bases. Germline V lookup: CDR1 KGHSH, CDR2 LQKENI. The CDR3 consists of 11 residues. In DNA, the CDR3 is TGTGCCAGCTCACTAGGGGATGAGCAGTTCTTC. It is translated as CASSLGDEQFF.

This chain joins TRBV3-1 (or the pseudogene TRBV3-2) and TRBJ1-2; 7 bases are shared with TRBD1. The J segment lost 7 bases and the V segment lost 2 bases, leaving 13 bases of the junction unmatched. CDR1 and CDR2 (germline): LGHDT, YNNKEL (reference sequence). This CDR3 has 16 residues. The CDR3 here is CASSQTQYRGGGGYTF. The CDR3 DNA follows: TGTGCCAGCAGCCAAACCCAATACAGGGGAGGAGGTGGCTACACCTTC.

This clone came up once. The chain has TRBV28 and TRBJ2-7; 9 positions agree with TRBD1. Looked up from germline, CDR1 is MDHEN and CDR2 is SYDVKM. Unmatched junction bases numbered 3, after V lost 8 bases and J lost 4 bases. The CDR3 consists of 12 residues. As DNA, the CDR3 is TGTGCCAGCGGACAGGGGTCATACGAGCAGTACTTC. It yields the protein CASGQGSYEQYF.

The chain recombines TRBV12-3 or TRBV12-4 with TRBJ2-5; no clear D gene. This CDR3 has 13 amino acids. V was pared by 5 bases and J by 5 bases, with 12 bases between. CDR3 nucleotide sequence: TGTGCCAGCAGTAACGAGATTACTGAGACCCAGTACTTC. Its translation is CASSNEITETQYF.

This chain links TRBV9 with TRBJ1-1; D gene unclear. The germline V and J ends were trimmed by 0 bases and 0 bases, with 3 bases remaining between them. The CDR3 contains 13 residues. The V gene's germline CDR1 is SGDLS and CDR2 YYNGEE. The CDR3 DNA follows: TGTGCCAGCAGCGTAGCATTGAACACTGAAGCTTTCTTT. Translating gives CASSVALNTEAFF.

The V gene is TRBV30, the J gene TRBJ2-3; D is perhaps TRBD2 (5 bases). This CDR3 has 14 residues. The V end was cut by 0 bases, the J end by 0 bases, with 7 bases between. Germline lookup yields CDR1 GTSNPN and CDR2 SVGIG (reference sequence). In nucleotides, the CDR3 is TGTGCCTGGAGTGTAGGCGGGAGCACAGATACGCAGTATTTT. Protein sequence: CAWSVGGSTDTQYF.

This chain links TRBV7-7 with TRBJ2-5, with D possibly being TRBD1 (5 bases). V was trimmed by 5 bases and J by 2 bases, leaving 9 bases between them. Germline CDR1 reads SSHAT; CDR2 reads FNYEAQ (reference sequence). There are 13 residues in the CDR3. In DNA, the CDR3 is TGTGCCAGCAGCATAGACAGACAAGAGACCCAGTACTTC. As protein: CASSIDRQETQYF.

This clone appeared a few times. V usage is TRBV5-1 and J usage is TRBJ2-7; 7 bases line up with TRBD2. The CDR3 consists of 15 residues. Trimming took 3 bases from V and 3 from J; bases not matched to a gene: 9. Germline V CDR1 and CDR2: SGHRS, YFSETQ. Here the CDR3 reads CASSSLAGPDYEQYF. The CDR3 bases are TGCGCCAGCAGCTCGTTAGCGGGCCCGGACTACGAGCAGTACTTC.

The chain uses TRBV11-3 and TRBJ2-1, with a weak D call TRBD2 (5 bases). The CDR3 sequence is 15 residues long. Germline loops: CDR1 SGHNT, CDR2 YENEEA. Trimming removed 2 bases at V and 0 bases at J, with 8 bases between. The CDR3 DNA sequence: TGTGCCAGCAGCTTAAGAGGGAGCTCCTACAATGAGCAGTTCTTC. Its protein product is CASSLRGSSYNEQFF.